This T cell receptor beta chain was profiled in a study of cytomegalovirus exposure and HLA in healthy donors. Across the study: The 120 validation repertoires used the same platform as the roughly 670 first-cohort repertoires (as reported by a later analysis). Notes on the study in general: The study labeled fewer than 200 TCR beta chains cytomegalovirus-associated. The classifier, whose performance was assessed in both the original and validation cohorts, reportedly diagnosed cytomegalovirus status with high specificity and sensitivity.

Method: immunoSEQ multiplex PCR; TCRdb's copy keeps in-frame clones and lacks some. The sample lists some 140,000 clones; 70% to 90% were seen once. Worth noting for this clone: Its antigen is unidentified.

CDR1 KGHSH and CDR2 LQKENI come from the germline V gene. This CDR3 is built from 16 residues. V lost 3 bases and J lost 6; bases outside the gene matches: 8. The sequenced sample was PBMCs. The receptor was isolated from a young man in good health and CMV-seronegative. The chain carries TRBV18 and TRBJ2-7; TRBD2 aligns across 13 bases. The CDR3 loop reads CASSPPRLAGGSEQYF. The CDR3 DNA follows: TGTGCCAGCTCACCTCCGAGACTAGCGGGAGGAAGCGAGCAGTACTTC.